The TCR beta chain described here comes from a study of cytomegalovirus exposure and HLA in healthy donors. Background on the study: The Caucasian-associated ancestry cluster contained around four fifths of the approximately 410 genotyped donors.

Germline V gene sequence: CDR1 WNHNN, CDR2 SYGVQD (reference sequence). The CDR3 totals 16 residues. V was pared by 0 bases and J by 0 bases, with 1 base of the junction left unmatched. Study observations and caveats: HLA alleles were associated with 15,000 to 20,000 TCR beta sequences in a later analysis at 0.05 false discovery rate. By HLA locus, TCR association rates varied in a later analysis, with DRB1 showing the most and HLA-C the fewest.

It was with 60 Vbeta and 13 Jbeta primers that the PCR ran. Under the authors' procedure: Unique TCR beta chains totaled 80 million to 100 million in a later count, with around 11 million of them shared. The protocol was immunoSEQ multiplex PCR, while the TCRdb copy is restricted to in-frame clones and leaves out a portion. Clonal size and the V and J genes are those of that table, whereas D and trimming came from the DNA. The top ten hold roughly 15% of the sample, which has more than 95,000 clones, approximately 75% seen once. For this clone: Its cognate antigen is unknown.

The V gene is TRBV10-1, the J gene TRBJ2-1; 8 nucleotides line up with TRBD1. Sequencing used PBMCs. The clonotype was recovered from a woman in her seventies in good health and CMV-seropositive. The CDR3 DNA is TGCGCCAGCAGTGAGTCGACAGGGGCCTCCTACAATGAGCAGTTCTTC. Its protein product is CASSESTGASYNEQFF.